This T cell receptor (beta chain) was captured in a study of a mutant IDH1 vaccine in newly diagnosed glioma. Clones were sequenced by immunoSEQ multiplex PCR, and TCRdb holds only the in-frame ones, with some missing. The sample lists roughly 72,000 clones, roughly nine tenths occurring once. The time point was: week 5, during vaccination. Topical imiquimod accompanied each vaccine dose, which consisted of 300 ug of mutant IDH1 20-mer peptide. A remark on this clone: The target antigen is unknown.

V gave up 3 bases and J gave up 8 bases; unmatched junction bases: 4. This CDR3 has 14 amino acids. Germline V gene data show CDR1 as SNHLY and CDR2 as FYNNEI. The TCR originated in a woman aged 45-65 years with glioma. Sequenced material: PBMCs, taken from a glioma patient whose treatment included an IDH1 peptide vaccine. The rearrangement uses TRBV2 and TRBJ2-1, with 10 bases fitting TRBD2. The CDR3 reads CASSEGLASYEQFF. In DNA, the CDR3 is TGTGCCAGCAGTGAGGGACTAGCGAGCTATGAGCAGTTCTTC.